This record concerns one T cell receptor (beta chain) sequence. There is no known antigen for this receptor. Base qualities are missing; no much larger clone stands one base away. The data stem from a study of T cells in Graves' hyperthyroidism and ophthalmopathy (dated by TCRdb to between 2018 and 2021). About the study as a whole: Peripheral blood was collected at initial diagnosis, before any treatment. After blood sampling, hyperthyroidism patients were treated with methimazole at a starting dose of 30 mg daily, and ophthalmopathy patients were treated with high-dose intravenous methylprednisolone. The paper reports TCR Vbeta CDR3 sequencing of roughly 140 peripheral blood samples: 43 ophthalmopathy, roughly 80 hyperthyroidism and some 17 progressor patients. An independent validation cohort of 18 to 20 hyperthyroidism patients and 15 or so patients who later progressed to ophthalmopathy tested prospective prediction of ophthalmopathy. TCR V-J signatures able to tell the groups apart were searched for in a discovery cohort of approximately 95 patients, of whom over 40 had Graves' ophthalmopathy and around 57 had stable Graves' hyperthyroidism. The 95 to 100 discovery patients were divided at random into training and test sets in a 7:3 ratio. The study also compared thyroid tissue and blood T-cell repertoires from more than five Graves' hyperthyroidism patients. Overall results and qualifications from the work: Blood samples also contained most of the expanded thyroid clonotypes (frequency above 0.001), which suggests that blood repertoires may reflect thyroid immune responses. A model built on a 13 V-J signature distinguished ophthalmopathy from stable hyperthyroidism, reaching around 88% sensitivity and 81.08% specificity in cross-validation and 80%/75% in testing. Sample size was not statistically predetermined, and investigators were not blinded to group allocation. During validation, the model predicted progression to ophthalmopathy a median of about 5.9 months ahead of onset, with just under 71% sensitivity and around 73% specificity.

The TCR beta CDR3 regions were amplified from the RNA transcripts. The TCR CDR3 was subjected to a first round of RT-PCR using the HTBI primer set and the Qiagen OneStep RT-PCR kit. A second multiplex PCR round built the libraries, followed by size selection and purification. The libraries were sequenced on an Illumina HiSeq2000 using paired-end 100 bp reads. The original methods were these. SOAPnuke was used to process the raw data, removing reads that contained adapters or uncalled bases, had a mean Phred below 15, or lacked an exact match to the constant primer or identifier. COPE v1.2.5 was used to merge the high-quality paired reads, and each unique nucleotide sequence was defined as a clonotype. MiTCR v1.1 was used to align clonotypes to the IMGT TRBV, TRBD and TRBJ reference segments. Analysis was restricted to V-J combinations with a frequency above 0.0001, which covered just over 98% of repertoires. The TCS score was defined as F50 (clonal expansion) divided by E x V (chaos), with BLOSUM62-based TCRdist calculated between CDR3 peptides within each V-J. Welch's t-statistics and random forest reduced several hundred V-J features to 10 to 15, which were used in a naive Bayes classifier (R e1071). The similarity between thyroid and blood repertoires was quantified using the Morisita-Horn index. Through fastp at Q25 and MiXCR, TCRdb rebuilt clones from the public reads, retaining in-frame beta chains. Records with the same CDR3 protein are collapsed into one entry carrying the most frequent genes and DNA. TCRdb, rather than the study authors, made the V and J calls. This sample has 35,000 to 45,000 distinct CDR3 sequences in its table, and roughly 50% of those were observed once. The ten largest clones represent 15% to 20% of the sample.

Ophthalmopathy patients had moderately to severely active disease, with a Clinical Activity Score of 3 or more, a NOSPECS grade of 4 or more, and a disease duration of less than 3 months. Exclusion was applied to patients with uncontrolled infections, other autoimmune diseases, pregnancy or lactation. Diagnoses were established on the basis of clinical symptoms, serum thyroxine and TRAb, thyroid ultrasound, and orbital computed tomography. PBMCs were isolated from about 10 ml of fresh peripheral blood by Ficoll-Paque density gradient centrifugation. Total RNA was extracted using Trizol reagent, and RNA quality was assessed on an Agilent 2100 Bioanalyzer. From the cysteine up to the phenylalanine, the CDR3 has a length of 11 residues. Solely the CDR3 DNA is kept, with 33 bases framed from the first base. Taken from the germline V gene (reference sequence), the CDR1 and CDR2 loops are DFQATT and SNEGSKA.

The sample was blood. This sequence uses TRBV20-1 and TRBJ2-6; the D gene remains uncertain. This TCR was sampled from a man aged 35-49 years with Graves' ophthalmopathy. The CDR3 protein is CRDPGANVLTF. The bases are TGCAGAGACCCGGGGGCCAACGTCCTGACTTTC.